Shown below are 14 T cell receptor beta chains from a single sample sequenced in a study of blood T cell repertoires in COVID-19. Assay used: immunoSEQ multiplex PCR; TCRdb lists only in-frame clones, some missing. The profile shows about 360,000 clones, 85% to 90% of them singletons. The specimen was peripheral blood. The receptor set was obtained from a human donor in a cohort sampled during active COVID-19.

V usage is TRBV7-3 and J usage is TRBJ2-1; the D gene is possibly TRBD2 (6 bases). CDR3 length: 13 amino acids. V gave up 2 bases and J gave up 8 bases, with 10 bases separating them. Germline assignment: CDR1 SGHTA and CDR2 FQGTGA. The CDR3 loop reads CASSLGKRDEQFF. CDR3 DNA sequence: TGTGCCAGCAGCTTAGGGAAGCGGGATGAGCAGTTCTTC.

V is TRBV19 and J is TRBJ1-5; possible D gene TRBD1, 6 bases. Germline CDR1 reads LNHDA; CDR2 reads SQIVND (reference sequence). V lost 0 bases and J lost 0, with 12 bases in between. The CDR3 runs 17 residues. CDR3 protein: CASSIEHRARSNQPQHF. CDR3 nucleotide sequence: TGTGCCAGTAGTATAGAGCACAGGGCGCGTAGCAATCAGCCCCAGCATTTT.

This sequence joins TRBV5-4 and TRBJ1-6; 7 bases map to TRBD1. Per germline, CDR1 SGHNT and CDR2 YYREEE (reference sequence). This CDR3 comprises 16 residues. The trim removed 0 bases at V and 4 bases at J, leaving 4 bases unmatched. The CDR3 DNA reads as TGTGCCAGCAGCTTGGGGGGGACAGCTTATAATTCACCCCTCCACTTT. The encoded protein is CASSLGGTAYNSPLHF.

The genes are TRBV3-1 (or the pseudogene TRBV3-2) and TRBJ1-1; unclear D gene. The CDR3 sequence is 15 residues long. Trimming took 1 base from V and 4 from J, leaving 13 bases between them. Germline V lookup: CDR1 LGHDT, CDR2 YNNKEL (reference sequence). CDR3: CASSQAEEEATEAFF. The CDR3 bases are TGTGCCAGCAGCCAAGCGGAAGAGGAGGCCACTGAAGCTTTCTTT.

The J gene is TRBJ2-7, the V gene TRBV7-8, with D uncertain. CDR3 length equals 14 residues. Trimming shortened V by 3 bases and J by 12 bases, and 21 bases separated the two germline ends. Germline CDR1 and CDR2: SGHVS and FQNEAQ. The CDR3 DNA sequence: TGTGCCAGCAGCTTCTATGACACGGCGAAGGCTCCGTACTTC. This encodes CASSFYDTAKAPYF.

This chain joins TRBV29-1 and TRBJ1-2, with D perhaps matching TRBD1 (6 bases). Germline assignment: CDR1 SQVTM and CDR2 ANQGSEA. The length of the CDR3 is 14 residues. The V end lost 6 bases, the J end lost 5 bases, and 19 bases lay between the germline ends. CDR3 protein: CSVVLGGEEYGYTF. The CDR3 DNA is TGCAGCGTCGTCTTAGGGGGGGAAGAGTATGGCTACACCTTC.

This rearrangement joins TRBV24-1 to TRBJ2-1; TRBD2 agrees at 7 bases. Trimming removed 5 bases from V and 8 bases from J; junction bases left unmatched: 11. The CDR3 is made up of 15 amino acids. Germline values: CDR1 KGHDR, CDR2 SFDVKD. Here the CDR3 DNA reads TGTGCCACCAGTGGACGGCGGGACTATCGCGATGAGCAGTTCTTC. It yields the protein CATSGRRDYRDEQFF.

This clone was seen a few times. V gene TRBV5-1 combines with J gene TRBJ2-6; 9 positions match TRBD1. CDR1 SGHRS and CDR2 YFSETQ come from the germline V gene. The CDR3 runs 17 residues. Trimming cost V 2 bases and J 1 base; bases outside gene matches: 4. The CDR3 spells CASSFSGQGSGANVLTF. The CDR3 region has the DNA TGCGCCAGCAGCTTCTCGGGACAGGGATCTGGGGCCAACGTCCTGACTTTC.

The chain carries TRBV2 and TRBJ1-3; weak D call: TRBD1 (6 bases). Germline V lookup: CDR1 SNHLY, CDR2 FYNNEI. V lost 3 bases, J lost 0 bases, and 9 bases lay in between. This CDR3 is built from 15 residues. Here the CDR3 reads CASSEGADSGNTIYF. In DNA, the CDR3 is TGTGCCAGCAGTGAGGGGGCGGACTCTGGAAACACCATATATTTT.

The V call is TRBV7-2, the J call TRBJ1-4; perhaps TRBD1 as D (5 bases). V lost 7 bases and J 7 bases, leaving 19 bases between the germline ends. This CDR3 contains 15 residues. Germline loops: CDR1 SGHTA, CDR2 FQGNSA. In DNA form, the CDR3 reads TGTGCCAGCACCCTGGGGGGGGACGTTCGTGAAAAACTGTTTTTT. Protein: CASTLGGDVREKLFF. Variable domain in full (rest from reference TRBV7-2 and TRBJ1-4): GAGVSQSPSNKVTEKGKDVELRCDPISGHTALYWYRQSLGQGLEFLIYFQGNSAPDKSGLPSDRFSAERTGGSVSTLTIQRTQQEDSAVYLCASTLGGDVREKLFFGSGTQLSVL.

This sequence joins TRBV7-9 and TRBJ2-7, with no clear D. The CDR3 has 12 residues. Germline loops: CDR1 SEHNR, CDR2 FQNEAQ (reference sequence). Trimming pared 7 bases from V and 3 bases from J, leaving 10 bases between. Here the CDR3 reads CASTVGSYEQYF. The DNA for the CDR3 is TGTGCCAGCACGGTGGGCAGCTACGAGCAGTACTTC.

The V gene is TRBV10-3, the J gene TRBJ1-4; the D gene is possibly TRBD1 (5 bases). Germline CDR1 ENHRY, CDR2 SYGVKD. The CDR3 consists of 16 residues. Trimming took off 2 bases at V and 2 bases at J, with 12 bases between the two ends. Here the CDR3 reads CAISEEGKGTNEKLFF. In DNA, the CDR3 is TGTGCCATCAGTGAGGAAGGCAAGGGGACTAATGAAAAACTGTTTTTT.

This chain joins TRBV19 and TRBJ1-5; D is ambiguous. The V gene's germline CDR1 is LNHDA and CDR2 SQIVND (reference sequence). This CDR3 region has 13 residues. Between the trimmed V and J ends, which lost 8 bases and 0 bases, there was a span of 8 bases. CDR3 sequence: CASGLNSNQPQHF. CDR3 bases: TGTGCCAGTGGACTCAATAGCAATCAGCCCCAGCATTTT. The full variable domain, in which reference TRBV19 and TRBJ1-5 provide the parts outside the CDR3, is DGGITQSPKYLFRKEGQNVTLSCEQNLNHDAMYWYRQDPGQGLRLIYYSQIVNDFQKGDIAEGYSVSREKKESFPLTVTSAQKNPTAFYLCASGLNSNQPQHFGDGTRLSIL.

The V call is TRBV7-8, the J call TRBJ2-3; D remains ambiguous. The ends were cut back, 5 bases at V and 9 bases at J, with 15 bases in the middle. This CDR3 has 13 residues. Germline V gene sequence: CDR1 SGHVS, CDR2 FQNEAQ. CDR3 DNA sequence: TGTGCCAGCAGCGCGGTGGCCCGCCAAACGCAGTATTTT. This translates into CASSAVARQTQYF.